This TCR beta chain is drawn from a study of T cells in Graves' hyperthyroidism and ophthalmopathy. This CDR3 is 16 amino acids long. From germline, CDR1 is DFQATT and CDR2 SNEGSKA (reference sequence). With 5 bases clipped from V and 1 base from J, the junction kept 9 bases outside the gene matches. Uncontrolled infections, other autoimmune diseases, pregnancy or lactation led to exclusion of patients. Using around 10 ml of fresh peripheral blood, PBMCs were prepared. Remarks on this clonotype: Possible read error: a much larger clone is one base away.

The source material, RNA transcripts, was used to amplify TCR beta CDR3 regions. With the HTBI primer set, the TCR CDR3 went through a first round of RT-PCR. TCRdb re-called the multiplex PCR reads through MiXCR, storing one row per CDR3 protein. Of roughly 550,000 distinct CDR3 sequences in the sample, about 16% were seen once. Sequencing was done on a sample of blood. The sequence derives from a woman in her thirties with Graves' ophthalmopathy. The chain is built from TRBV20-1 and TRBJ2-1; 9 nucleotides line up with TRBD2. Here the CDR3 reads CSAAAGLAGSYNEQFF. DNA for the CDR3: TGCAGTGCTGCAGCGGGGCTAGCGGGATCCTACAATGAGCAGTTCTTC.